A selection of T cell receptor beta chains follows, all from one sample in a study of post-analysis software for immune sequencing data. TCRdb analysed the PCR reads with MiXCR anew, one entry per CDR3 protein. The table has 550,000 to 700,000 distinct CDR3 sequences, around 40% seen once; the top ten hold around 1.7%. Source material: blood. The origin of the receptors is a girl under 18 with multiple sclerosis. The CDR3 runs from the conserved cysteine through the conserved F or W. The D gene is left open where the match is weak. Expanded clones get a size class; other rows say once, few or many, or leave the size out.

abundance: .; d_gene: .; v_gene: TRBV20-1; j_gene: TRBJ2-3; CDR3nt: TGCAGTGCTCGAGGGCTTTATACGCAGTATTTT; CDR3aa: CSARGLYTQYF
abundance: .; d_gene: .; v_gene: TRBV12-3/TRBV12-4; j_gene: TRBJ1-5; CDR3nt: TGTGCCAGCAGTTTAGGGTACAGTGTCAATCAGCCCCAGCATTTT; CDR3aa: CASSLGYSVNQPQHF
abundance: few; d_gene: TRBD1; v_gene: TRBV7-2; j_gene: TRBJ1-2; CDR3nt: TGTGCCAGCAGCTTGGCAGGGGGGCTACCCTATGGCTACACCTTC; CDR3aa: CASSLAGGLPYGYTF
abundance: .; d_gene: TRBD2; v_gene: TRBV5-5; j_gene: TRBJ2-3; CDR3nt: TGTGCCAGCACCCAGGGACTAGCGGGCACAGATACGCAGTATTTT; CDR3aa: CASTQGLAGTDTQYF
abundance: few; d_gene: .; v_gene: TRBV20-1; j_gene: TRBJ2-4; CDR3nt: TGCAGTGCTAGTCCGTTTGCAGAAAACATTCAGTACTTC; CDR3aa: CSASPFAENIQYF
abundance: .; d_gene: TRBD1; v_gene: TRBV5-6; j_gene: TRBJ1-2; CDR3nt: TGTGCCAGCAGCGCGGCCTCAGGGGGCACCAACTATGGCTACACCTTC; CDR3aa: CASSAASGGTNYGYTF
abundance: .; d_gene: TRBD1; v_gene: TRBV6-5; j_gene: TRBJ1-4; CDR3nt: TGTGCCAGCAGCTACCACAGACAGGGGGGGAATGAAAAACTGTTTTTT; CDR3aa: CASSYHRQGGNEKLFF
abundance: .; d_gene: .; v_gene: TRBV12-3/TRBV12-4; j_gene: TRBJ2-3; CDR3nt: TGTGCCAGCAGTTCACAGGGATGGACAGATACGCAGTATTTT; CDR3aa: CASSSQGWTDTQYF
abundance: .; d_gene: .; v_gene: TRBV12-3/TRBV12-4; j_gene: TRBJ2-4; CDR3nt: TGTGCCAGCAGCAACGACGTGCTGCGCGGCGAGTACTTC; CDR3aa: CASSNDVLRGEYF
abundance: .; d_gene: .; v_gene: TRBV12-3/TRBV12-4; j_gene: TRBJ1-5; CDR3nt: TGTGCCAGCAGTTTATTATGGAATCAGCCCCAACATTTT; CDR3aa: CASSLLWNQPQHF
abundance: .; d_gene: .; v_gene: TRBV24-1; j_gene: TRBJ2-5; CDR3nt: TGTGCCACCAGTGATCAGGGGGGCCAGGAGACCCAGTACTTC; CDR3aa: CATSDQGGQETQYF
abundance: .; d_gene: TRBD2; v_gene: TRBV5-1; j_gene: TRBJ2-7; CDR3nt: TGCGCCAGCAGCTTGGGGACTAGCGGGGGGGCCCCCTACGAGCAGTACTTC; CDR3aa: CASSLGTSGGAPYEQYF
abundance: few; d_gene: TRBD1; v_gene: TRBV29-1; j_gene: TRBJ2-7; CDR3nt: TGCAGCGTTGAGACTCGTGGGGACAGCAACTACGAGCAGTACTTC; CDR3aa: CSVETRGDSNYEQYF
abundance: once; d_gene: .; v_gene: TRBV12-3/TRBV12-4; j_gene: TRBJ2-1; CDR3nt: TGTGCCAGCACCCTCGGGCGGGGGCGCAGGGAGCAGTTCTTC; CDR3aa: CASTLGRGRREQFF
abundance: .; d_gene: TRBD1; v_gene: TRBV30; j_gene: TRBJ1-2; CDR3nt: TGTGCCTGGAGCCCCAATCGACAGGGTACCTATGGCTACACCTTC; CDR3aa: CAWSPNRQGTYGYTF
abundance: .; d_gene: .; v_gene: TRBV7-9; j_gene: TRBJ2-1; CDR3nt: TGTGCCAGCAGCCCCGTACGGGGGGCTAACAACGAGCAGTTCTTC; CDR3aa: CASSPVRGANNEQFF
abundance: .; d_gene: .; v_gene: TRBV7-2; j_gene: TRBJ1-1; CDR3nt: TGTGCCAGCAGCTTAGAACCGTCGGTGAACACTGAAGCTTTCTTT; CDR3aa: CASSLEPSVNTEAFF
abundance: .; d_gene: .; v_gene: TRBV12-3/TRBV12-4; j_gene: TRBJ2-7; CDR3nt: TGTGCCAGCAGAACAGGAGGAGAGGACCAGCAGTACTTC; CDR3aa: CASRTGGEDQQYF
abundance: .; d_gene: .; v_gene: TRBV20-1; j_gene: TRBJ1-2; CDR3nt: TGCAGTGCTAGCTTCGCAGGGGTCTATGGCTACACCTTC; CDR3aa: CSASFAGVYGYTF
abundance: few; d_gene: .; v_gene: TRBV4-1; j_gene: TRBJ2-7; CDR3nt: TGCGCCAGCAGCCAGCCTACTCGGGGCCGAGGGTCCTACGAGCAGTACTTC; CDR3aa: CASSQPTRGRGSYEQYF
abundance: few; d_gene: .; v_gene: TRBV7-9; j_gene: TRBJ1-1; CDR3nt: TGTGCCAGCAGCCAATCTGGGGTAATCCCTGAAGCTTTCTTT; CDR3aa: CASSQSGVIPEAFF
abundance: .; d_gene: .; v_gene: TRBV5-1; j_gene: TRBJ2-3; CDR3nt: TGCGCCAGCAGCAGAGGGGGGAACATGGGCACAGATACGCAGTATTTT; CDR3aa: CASSRGGNMGTDTQYF
abundance: .; d_gene: .; v_gene: TRBV29-1; j_gene: TRBJ1-1; CDR3nt: TGCAGCGTTCGGACGGGGAACACTGAGGCTTTCTTT; CDR3aa: CSVRTGNTEAFF
abundance: .; d_gene: .; v_gene: TRBV7-2; j_gene: TRBJ2-5; CDR3nt: TGTGCCAGCAGCTCCCCGGGGTGGGAGACCCAGTACTTC; CDR3aa: CASSSPGWETQYF
abundance: .; d_gene: TRBD1; v_gene: TRBV12-3/TRBV12-4; j_gene: TRBJ2-7; CDR3nt: TGTGCCAGCAGCCTGAGGACAGGGTTCGACGATCACTACTTC; CDR3aa: CASSLRTGFDDHYF
abundance: .; d_gene: TRBD1; v_gene: TRBV7-6; j_gene: TRBJ2-5; CDR3nt: TGTGCCAGCAGCCCCGGACAGGGGTCATACAATGAGCAGTACTTC; CDR3aa: CASSPGQGSYNEQYF
abundance: once; d_gene: TRBD2; v_gene: TRBV5-1; j_gene: TRBJ2-2; CDR3nt: TGCGCCAGCAGCCGCACTAGCGCATCGAACACCGGGGAGCTGTTTTTT; CDR3aa: CASSRTSASNTGELFF
abundance: few; d_gene: TRBD1; v_gene: TRBV20-1; j_gene: TRBJ1-1; CDR3nt: TGCAGTGCTAGAGTGGGGGTGGGACAGGGTTTTAAAGCTTTCTTT; CDR3aa: CSARVGVGQGFKAFF